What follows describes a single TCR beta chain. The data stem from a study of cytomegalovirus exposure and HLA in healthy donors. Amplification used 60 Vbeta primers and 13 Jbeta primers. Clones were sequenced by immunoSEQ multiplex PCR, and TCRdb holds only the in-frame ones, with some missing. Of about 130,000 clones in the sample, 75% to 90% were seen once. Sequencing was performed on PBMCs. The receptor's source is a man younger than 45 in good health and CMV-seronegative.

CDR3 region: CASSLGEREYEQFF. For the CDR3, the DNA is TGTGCCAGCAGCTTAGGAGAGCGGGAGTATGAGCAGTTCTTC. The chain recombines TRBV7-6 with TRBJ2-1, with 8 bases identical to TRBD2. V was clipped by 1 base and J by 8 bases; unmatched bases: 4. Germline CDR1 and CDR2: SGHVS and FNYEAQ. The CDR3 is made up of 14 amino acids. The whole variable domain, filled in from reference TRBV7-6 and TRBJ2-1, reads GAGVSQSPRYKVTKRGQDVALRCDPISGHVSLYWYRQALGQGPEFLTYFNYEAQQDKSGLPNDRFSAERPEGSISTLTIQRTEQRDSAMYRCASSLGEREYEQFFGPGTRLTVL.